The 23 T cell receptor beta chains below all came from one sample that was sequenced in a study of blood T cell repertoires in COVID-19. Produced via immunoSEQ multiplex PCR; TCRdb's table is partial and in-frame only. The table has fewer than 250,000 clones, roughly 87% seen once; the top ten hold 7.2%. The sample comprised PBMCs or T cells enriched from blood (not recorded which). These receptors were taken from a man younger than 45 in a cohort exposed to, infected with or recovered from COVID-19 (not recorded which).

CDR3 region: CASSLKIGTGLRRDEQFF. CDR3 DNA: TGTGCCAGCAGCTTGAAAATCGGGACAGGTCTTAGACGCGATGAGCAGTTCTTC. The V call is TRBV7-6, the J call TRBJ2-1; 8 bases line up with TRBD1. The length of the CDR3 is 18 residues. The trim removed 3 bases at V and 8 bases at J, leaving 18 bases unmatched. CDR1 SGHVS and CDR2 FNYEAQ come from the germline V gene.

This rearrangement joins TRBV18 to TRBJ2-7, with TRBD2 matching 10 bases. V shed 1 base and J 7 bases; nucleotides not matched to a gene: 4. The CDR3 length is 14 residues. Germline loops: CDR1 KGHSH, CDR2 LQKENI. The CDR3 DNA reads as TGTGCCAGCTCACCACTCCTAGCGGGAGATGAGCAGTACTTC. Translation gives CASSPLLAGDEQYF.

This clone was counted a single time. The chain employs TRBV29-1 and TRBJ1-2; 7 bases are shared with TRBD1. The germline V gene encodes CDR1 SQVTM and CDR2 ANQGSEA. The CDR3 extends over 14 amino acids. The V segment lost 0 bases and the J segment 4 bases; nucleotides outside the gene matches: 5. The CDR3 loop is CSVEEGGAGYGYTF. In DNA, the CDR3 is TGCAGCGTTGAAGAAGGGGGCGCGGGCTATGGCTACACCTTC.

The chain uses TRBV19 and TRBJ1-2, with TRBD1 as a possible D gene (6 bases). V lost 1 base, J lost 0 bases, and 15 bases lay in between. CDR3 length equals 17 residues. Germline V gives CDR1 LNHDA, CDR2 SQIVND (reference sequence). CDR3 sequence: CASSIGGTKGPNYGYTF. The DNA for the CDR3 is TGTGCCAGTAGTATAGGTGGGACAAAGGGACCTAACTATGGCTACACCTTC. Supplemented by reference TRBV19 and TRBJ1-2, the full variable domain reads DGGITQSPKYLFRKEGQNVTLSCEQNLNHDAMYWYRQDPGQGLRLIYYSQIVNDFQKGDIAEGYSVSREKKESFPLTVTSAQKNPTAFYLCASSIGGTKGPNYGYTFGSGTRLTVV.

The V call is TRBV2, the J call TRBJ2-7, with 11 bases identical to TRBD1. The CDR3 spans 17 residues. Germline V gene sequence: CDR1 SNHLY, CDR2 FYNNEI. Trimming at V came to 2 bases and at J to 2 bases, leaving 8 bases not matched to a gene. The CDR3 bases are TGTGCCAGCAGTGAAATTTGGGGACAGGGGGGGACCTACGAGCAGTACTTC. It yields the protein CASSEIWGQGGTYEQYF.

This clone was seen only once. The genes are TRBV28 and TRBJ1-3; weak D call: TRBD1 (6 bases). Germline V gives CDR1 MDHEN, CDR2 SYDVKM. V was shortened by 6 bases and J by 4 bases, with 16 bases between the two germline ends. The CDR3 is 15 amino acids. Here the CDR3 reads CASSPGGAGGNTIYF. CDR3 in DNA: TGTGCCAGCAGCCCCGGGGGGGCGGGAGGAAACACCATATATTTT.

The chain combines TRBV27 with TRBJ2-7, with 9 nucleotides matching TRBD2. CDR1 and CDR2 (germline): MNHEY, SMNVEV (reference sequence). V trimming: 5 bases; J trimming: 1 base; junction bases outside the gene matches: 6. This CDR3 has 15 residues. CDR3 sequence reads: CASSVRLAVSYEQYF. CDR3 sequence (DNA): TGTGCCAGCAGTGTCCGACTAGCGGTGTCCTACGAGCAGTACTTC.

The chain is built from TRBV5-1 and TRBJ1-6; maybe TRBD1 (5 bases). This CDR3 contains 14 residues. Germline-derived CDR1 and CDR2 are SGHRS and YFSETQ. Trimming left V 2 bases short and J 9 bases short, with 12 bases between. The CDR3 protein is CASSFQGLFSPLHF. In nucleotides, the CDR3 is TGCGCCAGCAGCTTTCAGGGTTTATTTTCACCCCTCCACTTT. Full variable domain (remainder filled in from reference TRBV5-1 and TRBJ1-6): KAGVTQTPRYLIKTRGQQVTLSCSPISGHRSVSWYQQTPGQGLQFLFEYFSETQRNKGNFPGRFSGRQFSNSRSEMNVSTLELGDSALYLCASSFQGLFSPLHFGNGTRLTVT.

The chain combines TRBV3-1 (or the pseudogene TRBV3-2) with TRBJ2-7; tentatively, D is TRBD2 (5 bases). The V end lost 1 base, the J end lost 6 bases, and 19 bases lay between the germline ends. Germline-derived CDR1 and CDR2 are LGHDT and YNNKEL (reference sequence). The CDR3 has 16 residues. This CDR3 is CASSQASTITPLEQYF. CDR3 in DNA: TGTGCCAGCAGCCAAGCATCGACTATTACCCCCCTCGAGCAGTACTTC.

This chain links TRBV6-5 with TRBJ2-1; TRBD2 aligns across 10 bases. V dropped 0 bases and J dropped 4; count of bases not matched to a gene: 3. This CDR3 contains 16 residues. Germline values: CDR1 MNHEY, CDR2 SVGAGI. The CDR3 region has the DNA TGTGCCAGCAGTTACTCCCTAGCGGGGGTTTACAATGAGCAGTTCTTC. It translates to CASSYSLAGVYNEQFF.

V and J are TRBV7-9 and TRBJ2-7; 10 bases are a match to TRBD2. The junction had 8 bases not matched to a gene; V was cut back by 2 bases and J by 4 bases. The CDR3 is 16 residues long. Germline V gene lookup returns CDR1 SEHNR and CDR2 FQNEAQ (reference sequence). The CDR3 DNA is TGTGCCAGCAGCTTACAAGGACTAGCGGTGGGATACGAGCAGTACTTC. Protein: CASSLQGLAVGYEQYF.

A word on this clone: Other DNA sequences in this specimen translate into the identical CDR3. The rearrangement uses TRBV12-3 or TRBV12-4 and TRBJ1-5; D is unresolved. The CDR3 consists of 13 residues. Deletions cut 3 bases from V and 0 bases from J, with 3 bases between. The CDR3 reads CASSFGSNQPQHF. The DNA of the CDR3 is TGTGCCAGCAGTTTCGGTAGCAATCAGCCCCAGCATTTT.

The V and J genes are TRBV28 and TRBJ2-7; TRBD2 matches at 9 bases. In germline, CDR1 is MDHEN, CDR2 SYDVKM. J lost 4 bases, V lost 6 bases, and 16 bases had no gene match. The CDR3 runs 17 residues. The DNA for the CDR3 is TGTGCCAGCAGCATCCCCCCGGGACTAGCTACCCAGTACGAGCAGTACTTC. Protein product: CASSIPPGLATQYEQYF.

The chain combines TRBV25-1 with TRBJ1-6, with TRBD1 identical over 10 bases. The CDR3 consists of 15 residues. V shed 2 bases, J shed 7 bases, and the junction held 2 bases outside the gene matches. Per the germline V gene, CDR1 is MGHDK and CDR2 is SYGVNS. As DNA, the CDR3 is TGTGCCAGCAGTGAAGGGGACAGGGGAAATTCACCCCTCCACTTT. The encoded protein is CASSEGDRGNSPLHF.

Of note for this clone: This same CDR3 is encoded by further DNA sequences in the sample. The V gene is TRBV28, the J gene TRBJ2-7; D gene unclear. The CDR3 has 13 residues. Germline lookup yields CDR1 MDHEN and CDR2 SYDVKM. With 5 bases removed from V and 2 bases from J, the gap between germline ends came to 10 bases. The CDR3 DNA reads as TGTGCCAGCAGTCGCGACTCCCCCTACGAGCAGTACTTC. This translates into CASSRDSPYEQYF.

The chain uses TRBV7-8 and TRBJ2-6; 7 nucleotides agree with TRBD2. The CDR3 is 21 amino acids. Germline V lookup: CDR1 SGHVS, CDR2 FQNEAQ. Trimming at V came to 5 bases and at J to 4 bases, leaving 23 bases not matched to a gene. The chain's CDR3 is CASSQNIRLQWEGRGANVLTF. The CDR3 DNA reads as TGTGCCAGCAGCCAGAATATAAGACTCCAATGGGAGGGGCGCGGGGCCAACGTCCTGACTTTC.

The V gene is TRBV25-1, the J gene TRBJ2-1; 9 bases are a match to TRBD2. V trimming: 7 bases; J trimming: 3 bases; junction bases outside the gene matches: 7. Germline-derived CDR1 and CDR2 are MGHDK and SYGVNS. There are 15 residues in the CDR3. The CDR3 is CASTLALAGYNEQFF. As DNA, the CDR3 is TGTGCCAGCACGTTAGCACTAGCGGGCTACAATGAGCAGTTCTTC.

The CDR3 coding sequence is TGTGCCAGCAGCCCAGGGACTAGCGGGAGTTTTCCCCCTAGGGTC. Its translation: CASSPGTSGSFPPRV. The chain carries TRBV7-9 and TRBJ2-7; 14 bases are a match to TRBD2. The CDR3 runs to 15 residues. Germline V gene sequence: CDR1 SEHNR, CDR2 FQNEAQ (reference sequence).

This clone was observed a few times. V gene TRBV5-1 combines with J gene TRBJ2-5; D perhaps matches TRBD2 (5 bases). Germline CDR1 is SGHRS and CDR2 is YFSETQ. Trimming pared 0 bases from V and 5 bases from J, leaving 14 bases between. The CDR3 runs to 15 residues. CDR3 loop: CASSLAFGVGETQYF. CDR3 DNA: TGCGCCAGCAGCTTGGCCTTCGGGGTGGGGGAGACCCAGTACTTC.

The chain recombines TRBV29-1 with TRBJ1-5; 9 positions agree with TRBD1. Germline CDR1 SQVTM, CDR2 ANQGSEA. V lost 6 bases and J lost 4; bases outside the gene matches: 7. The CDR3 runs to 14 residues. Written as DNA, the CDR3 is TGCAGCGTCCTTCTACAGGGGGCGAATCAGCCCCAGCATTTT. Protein sequence: CSVLLQGANQPQHF.

The CDR3 spells CASSTGRGRETQYF. The DNA for the CDR3 is TGTGCCAGCTCAACCGGAAGGGGGCGAGAGACCCAGTACTTC. J is TRBJ2-5 and V is TRBV18, with 7 positions matching TRBD1. Germline loops: CDR1 KGHSH, CDR2 LQKENI. This CDR3 is built from 14 residues. Trimming removed 5 bases from V and 4 bases from J; junction bases left unmatched: 7.

The chain uses TRBV7-2 and TRBJ2-5; a possible D gene is TRBD2 (6 bases). This CDR3 comprises 14 residues. Per germline, CDR1 SGHTA and CDR2 FQGNSA. V was cut by 7 bases and J by 5 bases, with 17 bases left in between. The CDR3 loop is CASTSYRAGETQYF. Here the CDR3 DNA reads TGTGCCAGCACATCCTACCGGGCGGGGGAGACCCAGTACTTC.

The J gene is TRBJ1-1, the V gene TRBV19, with 7 bases lining up with TRBD1. Germline values: CDR1 LNHDA, CDR2 SQIVND (reference sequence). The CDR3 is made up of 15 amino acids. Unmatched junction bases numbered 8, after V lost 6 bases and J lost 1 base. Here the CDR3 DNA reads TGTGCCAGTAGACAAAGGTACAGGGGGAACACTGAAGCTTTCTTT. Translated, it gives CASRQRYRGNTEAFF.